The 20 T cell receptor beta chains presented below share a single source sample, sequenced in a study of CD8 T cells in ankylosing spondylitis. Each CDR3 protein is one row after TCRdb ran MiXCR on the 5' RACE reads. In the table there are about 240,000 distinct CDR3 sequences, 20% to 30% of which are singletons. Sequencing input: blood, either unsorted or a sorted T cell fraction (not recorded which). All receptors derive from a male donor with ankylosing spondylitis or in good health (not recorded which).

The sample holds many counts of this clonotype. V is TRBV5-1 and J is TRBJ2-7; D may be TRBD1 (6 bases). With 0 bases removed from V and 2 bases from J, the gap between germline ends came to 9 bases. Germline V CDR1 and CDR2: SGHRS, YFSETQ. The CDR3 length is 14 residues. Here the CDR3 reads CASSLVGATYEQYF. The DNA for the CDR3 is TGCGCCAGCAGCTTGGTGGGGGCGACCTACGAGCAGTACTTC.

This rearrangement joins TRBV10-3 to TRBJ1-1; D gene uncertain. The V and J ends lost 2 bases and 1 base respectively, with 5 bases between them. Germline V lookup: CDR1 ENHRY, CDR2 SYGVKD. The CDR3 is 13 amino acids. The CDR3 loop is CAISEGPNTEAFF. The CDR3, as DNA: TGTGCCATCAGTGAGGGACCGAACACTGAAGCTTTCTTT.

This clonotype was picked up many times. The chain employs TRBV5-1 and TRBJ2-5; D not certain. Germline assignment: CDR1 SGHRS and CDR2 YFSETQ. This CDR3 has 14 amino acids. V lost 4 bases and J lost 2, with 12 bases in between. CDR3 sequence (DNA): TGCGCCAGCAGCGACGTCCCCCCACAAGAGACCCAGTACTTC. It translates to CASSDVPPQETQYF.

The CDR3: CASSVLGPGTDTQYF. The CDR3 DNA reads TGTGCCAGCAGTGTCCTCGGGCCCGGCACAGATACGCAGTATTTT. The V and J genes are TRBV6-1 and TRBJ2-3; no definite D call. V lost 4 bases, J lost 1 base, and 12 bases lay in between. The germline V gene encodes CDR1 MNHNS and CDR2 SASEGT. CDR3 length: 15 residues.

The CDR3: CASSPTGLALGEQYF. Written as DNA, the CDR3 is TGTGCCAGCAGCCCTACGGGACTAGCGTTGGGCGAGCAGTACTTC. The chain has TRBV7-9 and TRBJ2-7, with 10 bases that match TRBD2. The junction had 10 bases not matched to a gene; V was cut back by 5 bases and J by 6 bases. The CDR3 has 15 residues. Germline V gene data show CDR1 as SEHNR and CDR2 as FQNEAQ (reference sequence).

In this sample, this clonotype turned up many times. The CDR3 protein is CASSQIQGGTGANVLTF. DNA of the CDR3: TGTGCCAGCAGCCAAATTCAGGGGGGGACTGGGGCCAACGTCCTGACTTTC. The gene calls are TRBV2 and TRBJ2-6; tentatively, D is TRBD1 or TRBD2 (7 bases each). Per germline, CDR1 SNHLY and CDR2 FYNNEI. There are 17 residues in the CDR3. The germline V and J ends were trimmed by 6 bases and 2 bases, with 17 bases remaining between them.

The chain joins TRBV6-2 or TRBV6-3 to TRBJ2-5; TRBD1 or TRBD2 may be the D gene (5 bases each). The CDR3 runs 15 residues. Trimming shortened V by 7 bases and J by 5 bases, and 20 bases separated the two germline ends. Germline V CDR1 and CDR2: MNHEY, SVGEGT. Here the CDR3 DNA reads TGTGCCAGCACGAGGGGAGAGATGAGGAAGGAGACCCAGTACTTC. Encoded protein: CASTRGEMRKETQYF.

The rearrangement links TRBV20-1 to TRBJ2-5, with D unresolved. The CDR3 sequence is 12 residues long. Per the germline V gene, CDR1 is DFQATT and CDR2 is SNEGSKA (reference sequence). V lost 4 bases and J 1 base, leaving 7 bases between the germline ends. The CDR3 loop is CSATEIQETQYF. In DNA, the CDR3 is TGCAGTGCTACGGAGATCCAAGAGACCCAGTACTTC.

The chain links TRBV10-3 to TRBJ1-1; D is uncertain. V was clipped by 6 bases and J by 0 bases, with 8 bases between them. CDR3 size: 13 residues. Germline V gives CDR1 ENHRY, CDR2 SYGVKD. The CDR3 coding sequence is TGTGCCATCAGGGGCCCCATGAACACTGAAGCTTTCTTT. Amino acid sequence: CAIRGPMNTEAFF.

The chain carries TRBV20-1 and TRBJ2-1; 9 bases are shared with TRBD2. The CDR3 runs 17 residues. The V gene end was trimmed by 3 bases and the J gene end by 0 bases; junction bases not matched to a gene: 9. CDR1 and CDR2 (germline): DFQATT, SNEGSKA (reference sequence). Here the CDR3 DNA reads TGCAGTGCTAGCTGGCTAGCGGGGAGGGCCTCCTACAATGAGCAGTTCTTC. It encodes CSASWLAGRASYNEQFF.

This chain joins TRBV7-2 and TRBJ2-7, with D uncertain. Germline V lookup: CDR1 SGHTA, CDR2 FQGNSA. CDR3 length equals 12 residues. V was cut by 1 base and J by 7 bases, with 8 bases left in between. The CDR3 sequence is CASSLVGVEQYF. As DNA, the CDR3 is TGTGCCAGCAGCTTAGTTGGCGTGGAGCAGTACTTC.

This clonotype was observed at least ten times. J is TRBJ1-6 and V is TRBV28; a possible D gene is TRBD1 (5 bases). There are 18 residues in the CDR3. Germline-derived CDR1 and CDR2 are MDHEN and SYDVKM. The V gene lost 2 bases and the J gene lost 0 bases, with 14 bases spanning the gap. The CDR3, as DNA: TGTGCCAGCAGTTTAGGGGGACCCTACTTCTCCTATAATTCACCCCTCCACTTT. It yields the protein CASSLGGPYFSYNSPLHF.

At least ten counts were recorded for this clonotype. The V and J genes are TRBV20-1 and TRBJ1-1; TRBD1 agrees at 7 bases. Germline assignment: CDR1 DFQATT and CDR2 SNEGSKA (reference sequence). The V segment lost 6 bases and the J segment 6 bases; nucleotides outside the gene matches: 7. The CDR3 totals 12 residues. DNA of the CDR3: TGCAGTGCCCCGGTCCAGGGGGCTGAAGCTTTCTTT. This translates into CSAPVQGAEAFF.

The rearrangement uses TRBV7-6 and TRBJ1-6, with 8 bases that match TRBD1. The CDR3 totals 16 residues. V lost 5 bases and J lost 7; bases outside the gene matches: 10. CDR1 is SGHVS, CDR2 FNYEAQ, per germline. For the CDR3, the DNA is TGTGCCAGCAGCACCACGGACAGGGTGGGGAATTCACCCCTCCACTTT. This sequence encodes CASSTTDRVGNSPLHF. Full variable domain (missing parts from reference TRBV7-6 and TRBJ1-6): GAGVSQSPRYKVTKRGQDVALRCDPISGHVSLYWYRQALGQGPEFLTYFNYEAQQDKSGLPNDRFSAERPEGSISTLTIQRTEQRDSAMYRCASSTTDRVGNSPLHFGNGTRLTVT.

The chain joins TRBV2 to TRBJ2-5; D perhaps matches TRBD1 (6 bases). Trimming pared 2 bases from V and 5 bases from J, leaving 9 bases between. This CDR3 has 13 amino acids. The germline V gene encodes CDR1 SNHLY and CDR2 FYNNEI. The CDR3: CASSETGWETQYF. As DNA, the CDR3 is TGTGCCAGCAGTGAAACAGGGTGGGAGACCCAGTACTTC.

This clonotype was observed a handful of times. The rearrangement uses TRBV7-6 and TRBJ1-2; D is unclear. Looked up from germline, CDR1 is SGHVS and CDR2 is FNYEAQ. The V end lost 3 bases, the J end lost 3 bases, and 11 bases lay between the germline ends. The CDR3 totals 14 residues. CDR3 DNA sequence: TGTGCCAGCAGCTTCGGCGTCACCGACTATGGCTACACCTTC. Its protein is CASSFGVTDYGYTF.

The chain recombines TRBV27 with TRBJ1-5, with a weak D call TRBD1 (6 bases). Germline CDR1 is MNHEY and CDR2 is SMNVEV (reference sequence). The CDR3 sequence is 16 residues long. V lost 3 bases to trimming and J lost 11 bases, with 23 bases between them. CDR3 sequence: CASSFPRGPKCLTQHF. In nucleotides, the CDR3 is TGTGCCAGCAGTTTCCCCAGGGGACCCAAATGCTTGACCCAGCATTTT.

The chain is built from TRBV20-1 and TRBJ2-5; 11 bases line up with TRBD2. Germline CDR1 and CDR2: DFQATT and SNEGSKA (reference sequence). The CDR3 is 13 amino acids. The ends lost 4 bases at V and 3 bases at J; junction bases unmatched: 1. The CDR3 region has the DNA TGCAGTGCTATACTAGCGGGGGAAGAGACCCAGTACTTC. Protein sequence: CSAILAGEETQYF.

This clonotype was seen at least ten times. This chain uses TRBV4-2 with TRBJ2-2; 9 nucleotides agree with TRBD2. Looked up from germline, CDR1 is LGHNA and CDR2 is YNFKEQ. CDR3 length: 17 amino acids. J lost 5 bases, V lost 0 bases, and 7 bases had no gene match. The CDR3, as DNA: TGTGCCAGCAGCCAAGAAAAGCTAGCGGGGCGGACCGGGGAGCTGTTTTTT. Translating it yields CASSQEKLAGRTGELFF.

This clonotype was detected ten times or more. This rearrangement joins TRBV25-1 to TRBJ2-6; 7 bases fit TRBD2. Germline CDR1 MGHDK, CDR2 SYGVNS. The CDR3 contains 15 residues. Trimming took 2 bases from V and 2 from J; bases not matched to a gene: 0. The DNA of the CDR3 is TGTGCCAGCAGTGAAGGGGGGGCTGGGGCCAACGTCCTGACTTTC. This sequence encodes CASSEGGAGANVLTF.